A selection of T cell receptor beta chains follows, all from one sample in a study of blood T cells in healthy people across ages. TCRdb re-called the 5' RACE reads with MiXCR, one entry per CDR3 protein. The repertoire holds around 800,000 distinct CDR3 sequences, with 62% as singletons. Specimen: blood. The source of these receptors is a man between 25 and 39 years old in good health. CDR3s include the opening cysteine and the closing phenylalanine or tryptophan. D genes are given only for firm matches. A clone size is listed for some rows: how often the clone was seen (once, few, many), or a class if it is expanded.

cdr3_nt cdr3_aa clone_size v_call d_call j_call
TGTGCCACCAGTGGGGGACAGGGGGACAATCAGCCCCAGCATTTT CATSGGQGDNQPQHF . TRBV24-1 TRBD1 TRBJ1-5
TGCGCCAGCAGCTTGGCCGGACAGGGGACGCAAGAGACCCAGTACTTC CASSLAGQGTQETQYF . TRBV5-1 TRBD1 TRBJ2-5
TGCAGCTCCCAGGCAGGGCAAGAGACCCAGTACTTC CSSQAGQETQYF . TRBV29-1 . TRBJ2-5
TGCAGTGCTAGAGATCTTGACAGAATGGACACTGAAGCTTTCTTT CSARDLDRMDTEAFF . TRBV20-1 . TRBJ1-1
TGTGCCAGCAGCGAATACAGGGGGTCTAGCTCCTACGAGCAGTACTTC CASSEYRGSSSYEQYF few TRBV9 TRBD1 TRBJ2-7
TGCAGCACCGGGACAGGGAACACCGGGGAGCTGTTTTTT CSTGTGNTGELFF . TRBV20-1 TRBD1 TRBJ2-2
TGTGCCAGCAGTTTGGGGGGGCGGGTAGATACGCAGTATTTT CASSLGGRVDTQYF few TRBV27 . TRBJ2-3
TGTGCCAGCAGCCAAGCCACCGGACAGGCCAACTATGGCTACACCTTC CASSQATGQANYGYTF few TRBV4-2 TRBD1 TRBJ1-2
TGTGCCAGCAGCTCCATCGACAGGGGGTATGGGTACGAGCAGTACTTC CASSSIDRGYGYEQYF . TRBV7-2 TRBD1 TRBJ2-7
TGCGCCAGCAGCCAAGACGAGACAGTGAACATTCAGTACTTC CASSQDETVNIQYF once TRBV4-3 . TRBJ2-4
TGTGCCAGCAGGGCGACAGGGGCAGTGGGAGAGCAGTTCTTC CASRATGAVGEQFF . TRBV6-2/TRBV6-3 TRBD1 TRBJ2-1
TGCAGCGTTGAAGCTCGACAGGGAAACACCGGGGAGCTGTTTTTT CSVEARQGNTGELFF . TRBV29-1 TRBD1 TRBJ2-2
TGCGCCAGCAGCTTGCCCGTTGGACAGGGGAAGGTCTACAATGAGCAGTTCTTC CASSLPVGQGKVYNEQFF few TRBV5-1 TRBD1 TRBJ2-1
TGTGCCAGCAACTTCAAAGATTCGGCCAGGCCACGGGGGCCATACAATGAGCAGTTCTTC CASNFKDSARPRGPYNEQFF . TRBV12-3/TRBV12-4 . TRBJ2-1
TGTGCCAGCAGCGTAGGGACTAGCGGGGGTATCTACGAGCAGTACTTC CASSVGTSGGIYEQYF . TRBV9 TRBD2 TRBJ2-7
TGCAGCGTTGAGGGAGAGGGCCATCAGCCCCAGCATTTT CSVEGEGHQPQHF . TRBV29-1 . TRBJ1-5
TGTGCCAGCAGTTTTGGGAAAACCTACGAGCAGTACTTC CASSFGKTYEQYF few TRBV27 . TRBJ2-7
TGTGCCAGCACAGAGCAGGGTGACTACTCTGGGGCCAACGTCCTGACTTTC CASTEQGDYSGANVLTF . TRBV7-3 . TRBJ2-6
TGTGCCGGCAGAAAGACAGACTCCTACGAGCAGTACTTC CAGRKTDSYEQYF . TRBV12-3/TRBV12-4 . TRBJ2-7
TGTGCCAGCAGCGTCGGCGGGGGGGACTCAGATACGCAGTATTTT CASSVGGGDSDTQYF few TRBV9 TRBD2 TRBJ2-3
TGCAGTGGGAGGGCGGGAGAGACGCAGTATTTT CSGRAGETQYF . TRBV20-1 TRBD2 TRBJ2-3
TGCAGCGGGACGGAAAAATACGAGCAGTACTTC CSGTEKYEQYF . TRBV29-1 . TRBJ2-7
TGTGCCAGCAGCGCAGTCGGGACGGCCGGGGAAGCTTTCTTT CASSAVGTAGEAFF . TRBV5-4 . TRBJ1-1
TGCAGCGTTCAAACACCGGGGTATGACCACAATGAGCAGTTCTTC CSVQTPGYDHNEQFF . TRBV29-1 . TRBJ2-1
TGTGCCAGCAGCCCCCCTGGGACTAGCGGGAATTGGTACCAAGAGACCCAGTACTTC CASSPPGTSGNWYQETQYF . TRBV7-9 TRBD2 TRBJ2-5
TGTGCCAGCAGCGCGGAGTCTCGTGGCTACACCTTC CASSAESRGYTF . TRBV6-1 . TRBJ1-2
TGTGCCAGCAGCTTGACTAGCGGGGGGGCCCCTTCGCAAGAGACCCAGTACTTC CASSLTSGGAPSQETQYF . TRBV7-2 TRBD2 TRBJ2-5
TGTGCCAGCAGTCGCGGGATCCTCCTAGGGAATGAGCAGTTCTTC CASSRGILLGNEQFF . TRBV11-2 . TRBJ2-1
TGCAGCGTTGAAAGACCCGGGACAGGGAAGTACAATGAGCAGTTCTTC CSVERPGTGKYNEQFF few TRBV29-1 TRBD1 TRBJ2-1
TGCGCCAGCAGCCCGGGGTTAAGGAACAATGAGCAGTTCTTC CASSPGLRNNEQFF few TRBV5-1 . TRBJ2-1
TGTGCCATCAGTGGGGAGCGGGGGAGCTCCTACAATGAGCAGTTCTTC CAISGERGSSYNEQFF few TRBV10-3 TRBD2 TRBJ2-1
TGCGCCAGCAGCTCTACTAGCGGGGGGAAAAACATTCAGTACTTC CASSSTSGGKNIQYF . TRBV4-3 TRBD2 TRBJ2-4
TGTGCCAGCTCGACCAACCAGCTGCAAGAGACCCAGTACTTC CASSTNQLQETQYF . TRBV6-2/TRBV6-3 . TRBJ2-5
TGCAGCGTTGGAAATAGCGGGGGGAGAGCTCAGTTCTTC CSVGNSGGRAQFF . TRBV29-1 TRBD2 TRBJ2-1
TGCGCCAGCAGCTTGGATTTTCGCTCAGCTAACTATGGCTACACCTTC CASSLDFRSANYGYTF few TRBV5-1 . TRBJ1-2
TGCAGCGCCTCGACAGGGAAGGGTAGGCTCGAGCAGTACTTC CSASTGKGRLEQYF . TRBV29-1 TRBD1 TRBJ2-7
TGTGCCAGCAGCGTAGAGGGTCGCACTAGCACAGATACGCAGTATTTT CASSVEGRTSTDTQYF . TRBV9 . TRBJ2-3
TGTGCCAGCAGTTTACAACAGGATGGCTACACCTTC CASSLQQDGYTF . TRBV12-3/TRBV12-4 . TRBJ1-2
TGCGCCAGCAGCCAAGAGGGACTTCACAGCACAGATACGCAGTATTTT CASSQEGLHSTDTQYF . TRBV4-3 . TRBJ2-3
TGTGCTAGTGGTCCAGGACAGGGGTCGTCCTACGAGCAGTACTTC CASGPGQGSSYEQYF . TRBV12-5 TRBD1 TRBJ2-7
TGCAGCGTTGAAATCAGGGACAGGGGGCTCTTCGAGCAGTACTTC CSVEIRDRGLFEQYF few TRBV29-1 TRBD1 TRBJ2-7
TGCAGTGCTACTTTAGCGGGGGTCTCCTACAATGAGCAGTTCTTC CSATLAGVSYNEQFF few TRBV20-1 TRBD2 TRBJ2-1